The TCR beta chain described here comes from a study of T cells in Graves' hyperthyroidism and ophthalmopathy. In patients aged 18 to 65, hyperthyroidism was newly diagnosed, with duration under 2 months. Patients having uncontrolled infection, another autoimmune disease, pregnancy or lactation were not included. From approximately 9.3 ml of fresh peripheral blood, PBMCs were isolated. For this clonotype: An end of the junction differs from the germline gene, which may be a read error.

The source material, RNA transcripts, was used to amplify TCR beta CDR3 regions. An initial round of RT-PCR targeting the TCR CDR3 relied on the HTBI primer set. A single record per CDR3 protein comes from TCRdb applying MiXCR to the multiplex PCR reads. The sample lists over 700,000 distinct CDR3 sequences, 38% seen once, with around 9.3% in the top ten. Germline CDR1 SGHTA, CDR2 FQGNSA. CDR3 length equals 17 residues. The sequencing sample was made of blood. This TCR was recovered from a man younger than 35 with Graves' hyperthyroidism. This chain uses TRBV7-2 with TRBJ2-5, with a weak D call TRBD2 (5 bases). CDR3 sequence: CASSQGTPGEYQETQYF. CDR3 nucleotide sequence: TGCGCCAGCAGCCAAGGAACCCCTGGGGAGTACCAAGAGACCCAGTACTTC.